This T cell receptor (beta chain) was captured in a study of blood T cell repertoires in COVID-19. Study-wide background: Sites across the United States, Italy and Spain contributed samples from acute and convalescent COVID-19. Sources were T cells, B-cell-depleted T cells, or PBMCs; the material itself was cDNA or gDNA.

Here immunoSEQ multiplex PCR was the method, and the copy in TCRdb shows in-frame clones only, minus some. Among approximately 310,000 clones listed, roughly 84% were seen once. This CDR3 is 13 amino acids long. CDR1 is MRHNA, CDR2 SNTAGT, per germline. V was trimmed by 5 bases and J by 7 bases, leaving 9 bases between them. The clonotype originates from a man in his forties or fifties with active or convalescent COVID-19. Material: peripheral blood. The chain couples TRBV6-4 to TRBJ1-6; TRBD1 might be the D (6 bases). CDR3 sequence (DNA): TGTGCCAGCAGTCCCAGGGGAAATTCACCCCTCCACTTT. Its translation: CASSPRGNSPLHF.